The rows below give T cell receptor beta chains drawn from one sample of a study of CD8 T cells in ankylosing spondylitis. One entry per CDR3 protein results from TCRdb running MiXCR on the 5' RACE reads. The sample lists a few hundred thousand distinct CDR3 sequences; 15% to 20% were seen once. Sequenced input: blood, either unsorted or a sorted T cell fraction (not recorded which). These receptors came from a male donor with ankylosing spondylitis or in good health (not recorded which). CDR3s leave out the opening cysteine and the closing phenylalanine or tryptophan.

V gene | CDR3 protein
TRBV5-1 | ASSFRVAMNTEAF
TRBV9 | ASSGWTSGSITDTQY
TRBV29-1 | SVKFWKEWYEQY
TRBV7-9 | ASSLPDTYNEQF
TRBV4-2 | ASSQATSASYEQY
TRBV11-2 | ASSSYRGPIVF
TRBV15 | ATSRGLGNSLYEQY
TRBV9 | ASSPGGLHTDTQY
TRBV6-5 | ASSSSGRADEQF
TRBV2 | ASSGFRLAGEFNEQF
TRBV6-5 | ASSYGAAGFTF
TRBV13 | ASSLLPGRAYGYT
TRBV12-3/TRBV12-4 | ASTLAGGYNEQF
TRBV20-1 | SADGTSYNEQF
TRBV20-1 | SASGGRASYEQY
TRBV11-2 | ASSNPEQGWGETQY
TRBV20-1 | SARDKDLAGGYEQY
TRBV27 | ASSFRAGEQF
TRBV11-1 | ASSPYPDWAYNEQF
TRBV5-4 | ASSLGQGLHSGNTIY